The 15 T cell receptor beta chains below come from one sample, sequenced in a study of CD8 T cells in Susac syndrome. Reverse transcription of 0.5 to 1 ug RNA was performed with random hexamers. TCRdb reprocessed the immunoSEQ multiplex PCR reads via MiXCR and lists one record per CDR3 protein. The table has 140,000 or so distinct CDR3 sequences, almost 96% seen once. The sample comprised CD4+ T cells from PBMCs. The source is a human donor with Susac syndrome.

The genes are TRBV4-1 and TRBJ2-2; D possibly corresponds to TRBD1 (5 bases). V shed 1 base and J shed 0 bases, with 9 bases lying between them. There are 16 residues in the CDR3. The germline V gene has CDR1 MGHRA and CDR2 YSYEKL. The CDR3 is CASSQVKGTNTGELFF. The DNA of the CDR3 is TGCGCCAGCAGCCAAGTAAAGGGGACGAACACCGGGGAGCTGTTTTTT.

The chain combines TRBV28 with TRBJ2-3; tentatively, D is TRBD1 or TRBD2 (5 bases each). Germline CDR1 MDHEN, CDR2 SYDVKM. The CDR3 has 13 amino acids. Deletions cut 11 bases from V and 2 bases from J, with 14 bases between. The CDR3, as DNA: TGTGCCTCCTCCCGGGACCACACAGATACGCAGTATTTT. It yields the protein CASSRDHTDTQYF. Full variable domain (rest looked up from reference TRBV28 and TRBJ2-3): DVKVTQSSRYLVKRTGEKVFLECVQDMDHENMFWYRQDPGLGLRLIYFSYDVKMKEKGDIPEGYSVSREKKERFSLILESASTNQTSMYLCASSRDHTDTQYFGPGTRLTVL.

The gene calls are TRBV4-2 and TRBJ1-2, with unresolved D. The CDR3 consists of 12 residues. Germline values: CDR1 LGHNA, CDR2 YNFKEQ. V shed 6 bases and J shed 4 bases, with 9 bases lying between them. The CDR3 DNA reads TGTGCCAGCAGTCCCGGAAGCTATGGCTACACCTTC. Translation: CASSPGSYGYTF.

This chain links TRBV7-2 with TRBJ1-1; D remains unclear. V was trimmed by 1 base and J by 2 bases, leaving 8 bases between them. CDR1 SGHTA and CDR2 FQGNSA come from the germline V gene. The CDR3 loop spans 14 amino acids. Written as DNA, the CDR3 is TGTGCCAGCAGCTTAGAGTTGATAAACACTGAAGCTTTCTTT. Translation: CASSLELINTEAFF. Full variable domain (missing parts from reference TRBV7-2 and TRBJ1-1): GAGVSQSPSNKVTEKGKDVELRCDPISGHTALYWYRQSLGQGLEFLIYFQGNSAPDKSGLPSDRFSAERTGGSVSTLTIQRTQQEDSAVYLCASSLELINTEAFFGQGTRLTVV.

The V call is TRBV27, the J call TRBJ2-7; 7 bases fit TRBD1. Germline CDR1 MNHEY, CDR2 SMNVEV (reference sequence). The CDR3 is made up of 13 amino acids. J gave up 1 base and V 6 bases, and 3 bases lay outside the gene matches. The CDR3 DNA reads TGTGCCAGCAGACAGGGGCCTTCCTACGAGCAGTACTTC. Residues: CASRQGPSYEQYF.

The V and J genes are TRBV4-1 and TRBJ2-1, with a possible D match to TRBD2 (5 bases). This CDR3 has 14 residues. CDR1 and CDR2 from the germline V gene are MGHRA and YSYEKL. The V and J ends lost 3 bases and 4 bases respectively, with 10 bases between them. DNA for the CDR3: TGCGCCAGCAGCCACCGGGGTAAATACAATGAGCAGTTCTTC. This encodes CASSHRGKYNEQFF.

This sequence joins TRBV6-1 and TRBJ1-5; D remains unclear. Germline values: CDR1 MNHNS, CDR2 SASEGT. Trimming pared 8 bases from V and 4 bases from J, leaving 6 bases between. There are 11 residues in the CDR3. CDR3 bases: TGTGCCAGCGGCAGAAATCAGCCCCAGCATTTT. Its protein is CASGRNQPQHF.

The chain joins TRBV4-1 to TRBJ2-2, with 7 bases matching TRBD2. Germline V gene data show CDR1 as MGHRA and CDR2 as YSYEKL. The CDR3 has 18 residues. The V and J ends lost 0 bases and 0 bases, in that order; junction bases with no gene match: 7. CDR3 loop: CASSQEILAASNTGELFF. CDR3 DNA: TGCGCCAGCAGCCAAGAGATTCTAGCGGCGTCGAACACCGGGGAGCTGTTTTTT.

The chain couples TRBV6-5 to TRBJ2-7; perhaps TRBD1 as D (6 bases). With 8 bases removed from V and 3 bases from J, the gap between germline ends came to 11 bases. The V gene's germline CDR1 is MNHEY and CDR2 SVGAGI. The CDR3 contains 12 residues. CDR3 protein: CASGGRGYEQYF. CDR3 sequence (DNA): TGTGCCAGCGGCGGCAGGGGCTACGAGCAGTACTTC.

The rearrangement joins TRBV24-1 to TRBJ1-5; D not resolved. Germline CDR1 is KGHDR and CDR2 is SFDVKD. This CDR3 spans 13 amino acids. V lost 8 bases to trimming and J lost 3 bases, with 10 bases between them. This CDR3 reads CATNKVANQPQHF. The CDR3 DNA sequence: TGTGCCACCAACAAAGTGGCCAATCAGCCCCAGCATTTT.

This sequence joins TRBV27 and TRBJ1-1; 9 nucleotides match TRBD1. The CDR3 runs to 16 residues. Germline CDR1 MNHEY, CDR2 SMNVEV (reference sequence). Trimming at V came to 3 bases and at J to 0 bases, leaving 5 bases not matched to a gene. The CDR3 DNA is TGTGCCAGCAGTTTGAGGACAGGGGTCATGAACACTGAAGCTTTCTTT. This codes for CASSLRTGVMNTEAFF.

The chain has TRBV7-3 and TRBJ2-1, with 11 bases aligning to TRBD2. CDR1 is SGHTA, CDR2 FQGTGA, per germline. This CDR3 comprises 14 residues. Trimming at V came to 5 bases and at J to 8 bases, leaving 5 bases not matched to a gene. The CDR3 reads CASSTLAGVDEQFF. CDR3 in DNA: TGTGCCAGCAGCACACTAGCGGGAGTAGATGAGCAGTTCTTC. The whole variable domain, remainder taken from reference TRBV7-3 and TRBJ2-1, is GAGVSQTPSNKVTEKGKYVELRCDPISGHTALYWYRQSLGQGPEFLIYFQGTGAADDSGLPNDRFFAVRPEGSVSTLKIQRTERGDSAVYLCASSTLAGVDEQFFGPGTRLTVL.

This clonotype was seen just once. The CDR3 here is CATSFVTGTGAKTQYF. The DNA of the CDR3 is TGTGCCACCAGCTTTGTAACCGGGACAGGGGCGAAGACCCAGTACTTC. This chain joins TRBV15 and TRBJ2-5; 10 positions agree with TRBD1. The V and J ends lost 5 bases and 6 bases, in that order; junction bases with no gene match: 12. CDR3 size: 16 residues. From germline, CDR1 is LNHNV and CDR2 YYDKDF (reference sequence).

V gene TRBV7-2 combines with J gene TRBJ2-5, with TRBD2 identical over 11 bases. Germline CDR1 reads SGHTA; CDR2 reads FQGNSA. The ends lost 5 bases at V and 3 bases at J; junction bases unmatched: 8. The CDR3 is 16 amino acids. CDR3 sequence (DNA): TGTGCCAGCAGCCCCCGGGGACTAGCGGTAAAAGAGACCCAGTACTTC. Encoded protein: CASSPRGLAVKETQYF.

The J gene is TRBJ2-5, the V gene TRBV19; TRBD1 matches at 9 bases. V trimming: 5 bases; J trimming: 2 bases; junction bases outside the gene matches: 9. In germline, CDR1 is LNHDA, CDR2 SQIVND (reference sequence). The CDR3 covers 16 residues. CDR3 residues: CASSLQGASPQETQYF. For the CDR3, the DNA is TGTGCCAGTAGTTTACAGGGGGCGAGCCCGCAAGAGACCCAGTACTTC.